Shown below are 25 T cell receptor beta chains from a single sample sequenced in a study of early T cells in non-severe SARS-CoV-2 infection. MiXCR, run by TCRdb on the 5' RACE reads, gives a single entry per CDR3 protein. The top ten clones hold 3.9% of a sample with approximately 58,000 distinct CDR3 sequences, about 5.9% of them seen once. The sequencing input was whole blood. All receptors derive from an adult who was a healthcare worker with PCR-confirmed SARS-CoV-2 infection or an uninfected control (not recorded which).

This clonotype has at least ten counts. The chain combines TRBV3-1 with TRBJ1-4; D possibly corresponds to TRBD1 (6 bases). Per the germline V gene, CDR1 is LGHDT and CDR2 is YNNKEL (reference sequence). The CDR3 has 16 amino acids. Trimming removed 3 bases at V and 5 bases at J, with 16 bases between. CDR3 bases: TGTGCCAGCAGCCAGCTTGCCGGGACAAGGAATGAAAAACTGTTTTTT. As protein: CASSQLAGTRNEKLFF.

This chain connects TRBV10-3 to TRBJ2-7; no definite D call. Trimming took off 0 bases at V and 5 bases at J, with 2 bases between the two ends. The CDR3 loop spans 11 amino acids. Germline CDR1 and CDR2: ENHRY and SYGVKD. The CDR3 nucleotides are TGTGCCATCAGTGAGTCGCACGAGCAGTACTTC. Amino acid sequence: CAISESHEQYF.

This clonotype was picked up many times. The chain recombines TRBV12-3 or TRBV12-4 with TRBJ2-7; 9 bases fit TRBD1. The CDR3 has 13 amino acids. V shed 6 bases and J 7 bases; nucleotides not matched to a gene: 7. For the CDR3, the DNA is TGTGCCAGCAGCTATTGGACAGGGGTGGAGCAGTACTTC. This sequence encodes CASSYWTGVEQYF.

This clonotype has only a few counts. The genes are TRBV5-1 and TRBJ2-7; D may correspond to TRBD1 or TRBD2 (7 bases each). V lost 3 bases, J lost 4 bases, and 17 bases lay in between. The germline gives CDR1 SGHRS, CDR2 YFSETQ. The CDR3 totals 15 residues. CDR3 protein: CASSSRGGILYEQYF. CDR3 nucleotides: TGCGCCAGCAGCTCCAGGGGGGGCATTCTTTACGAGCAGTACTTC.

This rearrangement joins TRBV2 to TRBJ2-2; D perhaps matches TRBD2 (6 bases). Germline assignment: CDR1 SNHLY and CDR2 FYNNEI. The CDR3 spans 16 residues. V was clipped by 5 bases and J by 2 bases, with 15 bases between them. The CDR3 nucleotides are TGTGCCAGCAGTTTGACCGGACTAAGTAACACCGGGGAGCTGTTTTTT. Encoded protein: CASSLTGLSNTGELFF.

This clonotype was seen at least ten times. The rearrangement joins TRBV20-1 to TRBJ1-1; D not certain. This CDR3 region has 15 residues. V was cut by 0 bases and J by 6 bases, with 17 bases left in between. Germline CDR1 and CDR2: DFQATT and SNEGSKA (reference sequence). CDR3 sequence reads: CSARDQGRVRSEAFF. The CDR3 DNA reads TGCAGTGCTAGAGATCAAGGGCGTGTGAGATCTGAAGCTTTCTTT.

This clonotype was seen many times. The V gene is TRBV25-1, the J gene TRBJ1-2; unclear D gene. The CDR3 has 14 amino acids. Germline CDR1 and CDR2: MGHDK and SYGVNS. V was cut by 2 bases and J by 3 bases, with 10 bases left in between. The CDR3 region has the DNA TGTGCCAGCAGTGAAGGGAAGACACACTATGGCTACACCTTC. Protein: CASSEGKTHYGYTF.

This clonotype has ten or more counts. This chain links TRBV12-3 or TRBV12-4 with TRBJ2-1; 7 bases line up with TRBD2. J lost 8 bases, V lost 4 bases, and 11 bases had no gene match. The CDR3 loop spans 15 amino acids. Here the CDR3 reads CASSWTGTTSDEQFF. In DNA, the CDR3 is TGTGCCAGCAGTTGGACCGGGACTACTTCCGATGAGCAGTTCTTC.

The chain carries TRBV20-1 and TRBJ1-5; D is undetermined. The V gene lost 6 bases and the J gene lost 1 base, with 7 bases spanning the gap. The CDR3 runs 12 residues. Germline CDR1 DFQATT, CDR2 SNEGSKA (reference sequence). CDR3 sequence (DNA): TGCAGTGCCACCCGGAGCAATCAGCCCCAGCATTTT. This codes for CSATRSNQPQHF.

This clonotype was recorded at least ten times. The genes are TRBV12-3 or TRBV12-4 and TRBJ1-5; D gene ambiguous. The CDR3 sequence is 15 residues long. V was clipped by 1 base and J by 6 bases, with 13 bases between them. The CDR3 nucleotides are TGTGCCAGCAGTTTAGTGGCGGGTGTCGGTCAGCCCCAGCATTTT. It translates to CASSLVAGVGQPQHF.

The chain joins TRBV7-8 to TRBJ2-7, with TRBD2 matching over 8 bases. The CDR3 sequence is 17 residues long. Losses at the gene ends were 4 bases for V and 5 bases for J; bases not matched to a gene: 16. In germline, CDR1 is SGHVS, CDR2 FQNEAQ. CDR3: CASSYPKGGGSLHEQYF. The CDR3 DNA reads TGTGCCAGCAGCTACCCCAAGGGCGGGGGGTCTCTACACGAGCAGTACTTC.

In its sample, this clonotype was seen many times. V usage is TRBV20-1 and J usage is TRBJ2-3; D is possibly TRBD2 (7 bases). The CDR3 sequence is 15 residues long. V was shortened by 4 bases and J by 3 bases, with 17 bases between the two germline ends. Germline CDR1 is DFQATT and CDR2 is SNEGSKA (reference sequence). The CDR3, as DNA: TGCAGTGCTATACAGGGAGGGACTTGGACAGATACGCAGTATTTT. This translates into CSAIQGGTWTDTQYF.

This clonotype came up many times. The V call is TRBV6-5, the J call TRBJ2-3; D is tentatively TRBD1 or TRBD2 (6 bases each). From germline, CDR1 is MNHEY and CDR2 SVGAGI. The ends were cut back, 2 bases at V and 2 bases at J, with 23 bases in the middle. This CDR3 region has 19 residues. The CDR3 loop is CASSYTLPGGGSYTDTQYF. DNA of the CDR3: TGTGCCAGCAGTTACACCCTACCCGGAGGGGGGAGTTACACAGATACGCAGTATTTT.

In its sample, this clonotype was seen many times. The chain employs TRBV7-9 and TRBJ2-1; possibly TRBD1 or TRBD2 for D (6 bases each). V lost 5 bases and J 0 bases, leaving 14 bases between the germline ends. The germline V gene encodes CDR1 SEHNR and CDR2 FQNEAQ (reference sequence). The CDR3 is 16 residues long. The CDR3 is CASSSQGGSSYNEQFF. As DNA, the CDR3 is TGTGCCAGCAGCAGCCAAGGGGGGAGCTCCTACAATGAGCAGTTCTTC.

This clonotype was found a few times. The chain joins TRBV6-5 to TRBJ1-5; 8 bases are shared with TRBD1. The CDR3 length is 16 residues. CDR1 MNHEY and CDR2 SVGAGI come from the germline V gene. V lost 4 bases to trimming and J lost 0 bases; unmatched junction nucleotides: 5. The CDR3 DNA is TGTGCCAGCAGTTCCATACAGGGGGTTAGCAATCAGCCCCAGCATTTT. Translation gives CASSSIQGVSNQPQHF.

The chain carries TRBV5-4 and TRBJ2-1; D is possibly TRBD1 (6 bases). The CDR3 is 16 residues long. The germline V gene has CDR1 SGHNT and CDR2 YYREEE (reference sequence). Trimming stripped 3 bases from V and 2 bases from J, with 15 bases between. CDR3 sequence reads: CASSSTSGATYNEQFF. The CDR3 region has the DNA TGTGCCAGCAGCTCCACATCAGGGGCAACCTACAATGAGCAGTTCTTC.

This clonotype was found many times. The chain couples TRBV3-2 to TRBJ1-6; TRBD1 is taken as the D call from the table, unchecked against the DNA. TRBV3-2 is classified as a pseudogene. The CDR3 is 12 residues long. The CDR3 is CACPYNNSPLHF. The CDR3 DNA follows: TGTGCCTGTCCATATAATAATTCACCCCTCCACTTT.

This clonotype has a count of ten or more. The V call is TRBV7-6, the J call TRBJ2-5, with D perhaps TRBD1 (5 bases). CDR1 and CDR2 from the germline V gene are SGHVS and FNYEAQ. With 2 bases removed from V and 1 base from J, the gap between germline ends came to 20 bases. The CDR3 has 18 residues. The DNA of the CDR3 is TGTGCCAGCAGCTTACCTCAGAAATCGACAGAGCCCCAAGAGACCCAGTACTTC. It yields the protein CASSLPQKSTEPQETQYF.

This clonotype was seen many times. The rearrangement links TRBV12-3 or TRBV12-4 to TRBJ2-1; 10 positions agree with TRBD2. The V and J ends lost 4 bases and 9 bases, in that order; junction bases with no gene match: 3. CDR3 length equals 13 residues. Here the CDR3 reads CASSSLAGTEQFF. In DNA form, the CDR3 reads TGTGCCAGCAGTTCACTAGCGGGGACTGAGCAGTTCTTC.

This clonotype was seen ten or more times. The chain has TRBV7-9 and TRBJ2-7; 8 bases agree with TRBD1. After removal of 5 bases from V and 3 bases from J, the junction contained 15 bases not matched to a gene. Germline-derived CDR1 and CDR2 are SEHNR and FQNEAQ (reference sequence). The CDR3 totals 17 residues. Here the CDR3 reads CASSPGQGSPGDYEQYF. The CDR3 DNA reads TGTGCCAGCAGCCCAGGACAGGGCTCACCTGGAGACTACGAGCAGTACTTC.

The sample holds many counts of this clonotype. CDR3 loop: CASSQEAGGLYEQYF. The CDR3 DNA is TGTGCCAGCTCACAAGAAGCAGGGGGCTTGTACGAGCAGTACTTC. This chain connects TRBV18 to TRBJ2-7; 8 bases line up with TRBD1. CDR3 length: 15 residues. With 4 bases clipped from V and 4 bases from J, the junction kept 9 bases outside the gene matches. CDR1 KGHSH and CDR2 LQKENI come from the germline V gene.

The chain combines TRBV27 with TRBJ2-7, with 10 bases lining up with TRBD1. V lost 6 bases, J lost 4 bases, and 3 bases stayed unmatched. The CDR3 is made up of 13 amino acids. Germline-derived CDR1 and CDR2 are MNHEY and SMNVEV (reference sequence). CDR3 nucleotides: TGTGCCAGCAGAAGACAGGGGGCGTACGAGCAGTACTTC. Translation: CASRRQGAYEQYF.

This clonotype has at least ten counts. The chain combines TRBV2 with TRBJ2-5; 9 bases map to TRBD1. This CDR3 is 15 amino acids long. Germline CDR1 SNHLY, CDR2 FYNNEI. Losses at the gene ends were 7 bases for V and 5 bases for J; bases not matched to a gene: 11. CDR3 region: CASTRGQGGWETQYF. In DNA form, the CDR3 reads TGTGCCAGCACCAGGGGACAGGGTGGATGGGAGACCCAGTACTTC.

The V call is TRBV27, the J call TRBJ2-5; 9 bases map to TRBD2. The V segment lost 2 bases and the J segment 7 bases; nucleotides outside the gene matches: 5. The CDR3 sequence is 14 residues long. Germline assignment: CDR1 MNHEY and CDR2 SMNVEV (reference sequence). The CDR3: CASSLAGGQGTQYF. The CDR3 nucleotides are TGTGCCAGCAGTTTAGCGGGGGGGCAGGGGACCCAGTACTTC.

V gene TRBV5-1 combines with J gene TRBJ2-7; the match to TRBD1 covers 7 bases. CDR1 SGHRS and CDR2 YFSETQ come from the germline V gene. The J segment lost 4 bases and the V segment lost 4 bases, leaving 8 bases of the junction unmatched. The CDR3 is 14 amino acids. As DNA, the CDR3 is TGCGCCAGCAGCCTACAGGGGCTTAGGTACGAGCAGTACTTC. Amino acid sequence: CASSLQGLRYEQYF.